Sequencing of this T cell receptor (beta chain) was carried out in a study of HIV-infected patients and healthy controls. About 450 ng RNA was reverse transcribed with alpha and beta constant-region primers. Each of the alpha and beta chains got its own library through chain-specific third strand synthesis with indices. TCRdb itself ran the 5' RACE reads through MiXCR, one entry per CDR3 protein. The sample consists of 8,000 to 11,000 distinct CDR3 sequences, 7.5% to 9% of them appearing once. The CDR3 is 17 amino acids. With V trimmed by 4 bases and J by 5 bases, 13 bases remained unmatched. Germline V gene sequence: CDR1 SGHVS, CDR2 FQNEAQ. In its sample, this clonotype ranks as medium-sized. Whole blood was used without fractionation, so all unsorted peripheral T cells were included.

The receptor was isolated from an adult in good health. The chain links TRBV7-8 to TRBJ2-2, with TRBD1 matching over 7 bases. The specimen was blood. In nucleotides, the CDR3 is TGTGCCAGCAGCTGGGGACAGCCTTTGTCGGAGACCGGGGAGCTGTTTTTT. Encoded protein: CASSWGQPLSETGELFF.